One sample yielded the 24 T cell receptor beta chains listed below, sequenced in a study of CD8 T cells in Susac syndrome (dated by TCRdb to between 2019 and 2020). The library was prepared using the immunoSEQ multiplex PCR assay. RNA was extracted using the RNeasy kit, and roughly 0.45 to 1 ug of the RNA was reverse transcribed with random hexamers. The raw public reads went through TCRdb reprocessing: fastp at Q25, MiXCR clone calling, in-frame beta chains kept. Rows are unified per CDR3 protein, each entry keeping the most common DNA and genes. For this sample there are hundreds of thousands of distinct CDR3 sequences; about 85% appear just once. The top ten constitute about 0.11% of the sample. Sequencing used CD8+ T cells from PBMCs. These receptors all stem from a human donor with multiple sclerosis.

CDR3: CASSPPDGMNTEAFF. The CDR3 DNA reads as TGTGCCAGCTCACCACCCGACGGTATGAACACTGAAGCTTTCTTT. The chain employs TRBV18 and TRBJ1-1; D not resolved. CDR3 size: 15 residues. Germline assignment: CDR1 KGHSH and CDR2 LQKENI. Trimming cost V 0 bases and J 0 bases, with 8 bases left between them.

The chain has TRBV19 and TRBJ1-5; D is perhaps TRBD1 (5 bases). The germline gives CDR1 LNHDA, CDR2 SQIVND (reference sequence). Trimming took 6 bases from V and 2 from J, leaving 20 bases between them. The CDR3 consists of 17 residues. For the CDR3, the DNA is TGTGCCAGTAGCCCGGGGGTTGGGGCTCGGGGCAATCAGCCCCAGCATTTT. It yields the protein CASSPGVGARGNQPQHF. The full variable domain, its missing parts supplied by reference TRBV19 and TRBJ1-5, is DGGITQSPKYLFRKEGQNVTLSCEQNLNHDAMYWYRQDPGQGLRLIYYSQIVNDFQKGDIAEGYSVSREKKESFPLTVTSAQKNPTAFYLCASSPGVGARGNQPQHFGDGTRLSIL.

The CDR3 loop reads CASSLDGTSGIFMSYEQYF. The CDR3 coding sequence is TGTGCCAGCAGCTTAGATGGGACTAGCGGGATATTTATGTCCTACGAGCAGTACTTC. This chain joins TRBV11-2 and TRBJ2-7; 13 positions agree with TRBD2. J was trimmed by 1 base and V by 0 bases; bases with no gene match: 9. There are 19 residues in the CDR3. CDR1 is SGHAT and CDR2 is FQNNGV in the germline V gene.

The V call is TRBV3-1, the J call TRBJ1-6; D is undetermined. The CDR3 extends over 15 amino acids. Between the trimmed V and J ends, which lost 4 bases and 6 bases, there was a span of 13 bases. Germline CDR1 and CDR2: LGHDT and YNNKEL (reference sequence). The CDR3 DNA is TGTGCCAGCAGCCCGGCGGCCAATTTTAATTCACCCCTCCACTTT. Protein product: CASSPAANFNSPLHF.

Written as DNA, the CDR3 is TGTGCCAGCAGTCCGCGCGGGTGGCAGGGGGAAAGTTCACCCCTCCACTTT. It codes for CASSPRGWQGESSPLHF. The chain carries TRBV27 and TRBJ1-6; 7 nucleotides align to TRBD1. The CDR3 is made up of 17 amino acids. The germline V gene encodes CDR1 MNHEY and CDR2 SMNVEV (reference sequence). With 5 bases clipped from V and 9 bases from J, the junction kept 16 bases outside the gene matches.

This clonotype was observed once. The V call is TRBV27, the J call TRBJ2-1; 10 bases are shared with TRBD2. V shed 0 bases, J shed 4 bases, and the junction held 3 bases outside the gene matches. Looked up from germline, CDR1 is MNHEY and CDR2 is SMNVEV (reference sequence). This CDR3 has 16 residues. The CDR3 DNA follows: TGTGCCAGCAGTTTATCTAGCGGGAGGTTATACAATGAGCAGTTCTTC. It codes for CASSLSSGRLYNEQFF.

Only one count was recorded for this clonotype. The chain uses TRBV6-1 and TRBJ1-5; D is ambiguous. V shed 10 bases and J shed 10 bases, with 8 bases lying between them. The V gene's germline CDR1 is MNHNS and CDR2 SASEGT. The length of the CDR3 is 9 residues. CDR3 nucleotides: TGTGCCACTACGACTCCCCAGCATTTT. Translation: CATTTPQHF.

This clonotype was observed a single time. The V call is TRBV9, the J call TRBJ1-4; 8 bases map to TRBD1. This CDR3 spans 14 amino acids. Germline V gene lookup returns CDR1 SGDLS and CDR2 YYNGEE. V lost 3 bases to trimming and J lost 5 bases; unmatched junction nucleotides: 3. The CDR3 nucleotides are TGTGCCAGCAGCGCCGGACAGGGCAATGAAAAACTGTTTTTT. Translating it yields CASSAGQGNEKLFF.

CDR3 sequence: CATCQDWILYNEQFF. The CDR3 DNA is TGTGCCACCTGTCAGGACTGGATTCTTTACAATGAGCAGTTCTTC. V is TRBV24-1 and J is TRBJ2-1, with D possibly being TRBD2 (5 bases). Germline assignment: CDR1 KGHDR and CDR2 SFDVKD. V lost 9 bases, J lost 4 bases, and 18 bases lay in between. This CDR3 contains 15 residues.

J is TRBJ2-7 and V is TRBV20-1, with 8 bases fitting TRBD2. Germline V lookup: CDR1 DFQATT, CDR2 SNEGSKA (reference sequence). V was pared by 0 bases and J by 2 bases, with 3 bases of the junction left unmatched. The CDR3 sequence is 14 residues long. CDR3 region: CSARDSGTAYEQYF. CDR3 sequence (DNA): TGCAGTGCTAGAGATAGCGGGACCGCCTACGAGCAGTACTTC.

The V gene is TRBV10-3, the J gene TRBJ2-1; 9 positions match TRBD2. With V trimmed by 3 bases and J by 7 bases, 7 bases remained unmatched. The germline V gene encodes CDR1 ENHRY and CDR2 SYGVKD. This CDR3 is 15 amino acids long. CDR3 DNA sequence: TGTGCCATCAGTGAAGGATCTAGCGGGACGAATGAGCAGTTCTTC. The encoded protein is CAISEGSSGTNEQFF.

The J gene is TRBJ2-7, the V gene TRBV19; D unresolved. CDR3 length equals 15 residues. CDR1 LNHDA and CDR2 SQIVND come from the germline V gene (reference sequence). The V and J ends lost 4 bases and 3 bases respectively, with 16 bases between them. The CDR3, as DNA: TGTGCCAGTAGTACCCCCGAGCTGGGTAGCTACGAGCAGTACTTC. It codes for CASSTPELGSYEQYF.

The chain couples TRBV3-1 to TRBJ2-4; either TRBD1 or TRBD2 may supply D (6 bases each). Per germline, CDR1 LGHDT and CDR2 YNNKEL (reference sequence). V lost 3 bases and J 4 bases, leaving 13 bases between the germline ends. The CDR3 has 15 amino acids. The CDR3 nucleotides are TGTGCCAGCAGCCAGGGGGGCGGTAGGAAAAACATTCAGTACTTC. Its protein is CASSQGGGRKNIQYF.

The chain employs TRBV9 and TRBJ2-1, with D unresolved. V lost 0 bases and J lost 4, with 5 bases in between. There are 13 residues in the CDR3. Germline V gene sequence: CDR1 SGDLS, CDR2 YYNGEE. CDR3 sequence: CASSVGEYNEQFF. CDR3 bases: TGTGCCAGCAGCGTAGGGGAATACAATGAGCAGTTCTTC.

The chain recombines TRBV7-9 with TRBJ2-1, with 10 bases identical to TRBD2. With 5 bases clipped from V and 7 bases from J, the junction kept 8 bases outside the gene matches. CDR1 SEHNR and CDR2 FQNEAQ come from the germline V gene (reference sequence). CDR3 length equals 15 residues. Here the CDR3 reads CASSPIRLAGNEQFF. The CDR3, as DNA: TGTGCCAGCAGCCCGATACGACTAGCGGGTAATGAGCAGTTCTTC.

J is TRBJ2-7 and V is TRBV28; D perhaps matches TRBD1 (5 bases). The ends were cut back, 2 bases at V and 3 bases at J, with 14 bases in the middle. Germline CDR1 and CDR2: MDHEN and SYDVKM. This CDR3 is 15 amino acids long. The CDR3 sequence: CASSLKGAPNYEQYF. The CDR3 DNA follows: TGTGCCAGCAGTTTAAAAGGGGCACCGAACTACGAGCAGTACTTC.

This clonotype was detected a few times. The chain is built from TRBV2 and TRBJ1-1; D not certain. The CDR3 covers 11 residues. CDR1 is SNHLY and CDR2 is FYNNEI in the germline V gene. Deletions cut 8 bases from V and 1 base from J, with 5 bases between. The CDR3 DNA follows: TGTGCCAGCCTAGGGAACACTGAAGCTTTCTTT. This translates into CASLGNTEAFF. The full variable domain, with the rest looked up from reference TRBV2 and TRBJ1-1, is EPEVTQTPSHQVTQMGQEVILRCVPISNHLYFYWYRQILGQKVEFLVSFYNNEISEKSEIFDDQFSVERPDGSNFTLKIRSTKLEDSAMYFCASLGNTEAFFGQGTRLTVV.

For the CDR3, the DNA is TGTGCCAGCGGCCCGACAGGGGGCAATCAGCCCCAGCATTTT. This gives the protein CASGPTGGNQPQHF. The rearrangement uses TRBV9 and TRBJ1-5, with 8 bases that match TRBD1. The CDR3 spans 14 residues. The V gene's germline CDR1 is SGDLS and CDR2 YYNGEE. V shed 7 bases and J 2 bases; nucleotides not matched to a gene: 5.

In the case of this clonotype: One end of the junction varies from germline; a read error may be responsible. The gene calls are TRBV7-2 and TRBJ2-1, with TRBD2 identical over 8 bases. The CDR3 consists of 17 residues. CDR1 is SGHTA, CDR2 FQGNSA, per germline. The CDR3 here is CASRLAGRAWYHNEQFF. Written as DNA, the CDR3 is TGTGCCAGCAGATTAGCGGGGAGGGCCTGGTATCACAATGAGCAGTTCTTC.

The chain combines TRBV7-2 with TRBJ2-1; TRBD2 matches at 7 bases. J gave up 7 bases and V 5 bases, and 11 bases lay outside the gene matches. CDR3 length equals 15 residues. Germline assignment: CDR1 SGHTA and CDR2 FQGNSA. This CDR3 reads CASSRLSGPGNEQFF. In DNA, the CDR3 is TGTGCCAGCAGCCGACTTAGCGGGCCAGGGAATGAGCAGTTCTTC.

The chain is built from TRBV7-6 and TRBJ2-3; 9 bases match TRBD1. This CDR3 has 17 amino acids. V trimming: 5 bases; J trimming: 2 bases; junction bases outside the gene matches: 11. Germline assignment: CDR1 SGHVS and CDR2 FNYEAQ. The CDR3 nucleotides read TGTGCCAGCAGCATACCCACAGGGGGCACCCCCACAGATACGCAGTATTTT. This sequence encodes CASSIPTGGTPTDTQYF.

This clonotype turned up a few times. The chain uses TRBV7-3 and TRBJ2-3; D unresolved. This CDR3 is built from 14 residues. Trimming took 3 bases from V and 4 from J, leaving 11 bases between them. Germline loops: CDR1 SGHTA, CDR2 FQGTGA. The CDR3: CASSFEGGADTQYF. In DNA form, the CDR3 reads TGTGCCAGCAGCTTTGAAGGTGGTGCAGATACGCAGTATTTT.

V gene TRBV20-1 combines with J gene TRBJ2-3; 8 positions match TRBD2. The CDR3 totals 14 residues. The germline gives CDR1 DFQATT, CDR2 SNEGSKA (reference sequence). The ends lost 5 bases at V and 4 bases at J; junction bases unmatched: 8. The CDR3 protein is CSAPQREWSDTQYF. DNA for the CDR3: TGCAGTGCTCCCCAGCGGGAGTGGTCAGATACGCAGTATTTT.

V gene TRBV30 combines with J gene TRBJ2-4; unclear D gene. There are 21 residues in the CDR3. Germline V CDR1 and CDR2: GTSNPN, SVGIG (reference sequence). The ends were cut back, 0 bases at V and 0 bases at J, with 27 bases in the middle. CDR3 in amino acids: CAWSVRTIGLRSVLAKNIQYF. The CDR3 bases are TGTGCCTGGAGTGTAAGAACGATTGGTTTACGGAGCGTTCTAGCCAAAAACATTCAGTACTTC. Variable domain in full (rest from reference TRBV30 and TRBJ2-4): SQTIHQWPATLVQPVGSPLSLECTVEGTSNPNLYWYRQAAGRGLQLLFYSVGIGQISSEVPQNLSASRPQDRQFILSSKKLLLSDSGFYLCAWSVRTIGLRSVLAKNIQYFGAGTRLSVL.